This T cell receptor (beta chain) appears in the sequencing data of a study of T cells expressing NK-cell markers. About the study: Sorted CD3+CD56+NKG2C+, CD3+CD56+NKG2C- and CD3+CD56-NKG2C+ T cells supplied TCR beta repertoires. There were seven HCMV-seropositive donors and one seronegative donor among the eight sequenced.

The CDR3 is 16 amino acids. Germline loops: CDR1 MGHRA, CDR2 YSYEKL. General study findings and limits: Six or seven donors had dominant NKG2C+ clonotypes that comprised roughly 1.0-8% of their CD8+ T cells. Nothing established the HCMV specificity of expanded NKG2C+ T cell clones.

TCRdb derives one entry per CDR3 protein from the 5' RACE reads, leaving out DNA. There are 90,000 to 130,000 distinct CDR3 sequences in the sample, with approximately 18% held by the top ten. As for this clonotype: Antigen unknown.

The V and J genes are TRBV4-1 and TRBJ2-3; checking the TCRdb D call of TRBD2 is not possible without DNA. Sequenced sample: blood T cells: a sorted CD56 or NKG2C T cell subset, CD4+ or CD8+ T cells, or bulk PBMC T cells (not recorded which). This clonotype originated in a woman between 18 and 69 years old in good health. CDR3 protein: CASSQVSSGGADTQYF.